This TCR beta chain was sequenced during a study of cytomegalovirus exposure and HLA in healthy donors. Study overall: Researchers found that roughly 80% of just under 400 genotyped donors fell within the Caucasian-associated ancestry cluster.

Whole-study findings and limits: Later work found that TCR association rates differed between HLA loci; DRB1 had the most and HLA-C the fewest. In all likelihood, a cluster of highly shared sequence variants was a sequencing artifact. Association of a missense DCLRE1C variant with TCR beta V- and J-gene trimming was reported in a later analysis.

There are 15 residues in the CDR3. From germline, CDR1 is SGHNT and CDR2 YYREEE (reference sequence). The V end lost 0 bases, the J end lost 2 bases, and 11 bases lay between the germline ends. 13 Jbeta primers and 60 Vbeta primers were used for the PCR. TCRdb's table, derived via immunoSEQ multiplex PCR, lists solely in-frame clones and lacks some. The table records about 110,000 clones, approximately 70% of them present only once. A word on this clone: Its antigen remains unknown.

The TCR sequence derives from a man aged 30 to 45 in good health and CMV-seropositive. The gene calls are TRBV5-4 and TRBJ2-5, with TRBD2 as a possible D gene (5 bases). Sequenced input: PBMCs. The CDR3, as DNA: TGTGCCAGCAGCTTGGATCAGACGGGACAAGAGACCCAGTACTTC. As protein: CASSLDQTGQETQYF.